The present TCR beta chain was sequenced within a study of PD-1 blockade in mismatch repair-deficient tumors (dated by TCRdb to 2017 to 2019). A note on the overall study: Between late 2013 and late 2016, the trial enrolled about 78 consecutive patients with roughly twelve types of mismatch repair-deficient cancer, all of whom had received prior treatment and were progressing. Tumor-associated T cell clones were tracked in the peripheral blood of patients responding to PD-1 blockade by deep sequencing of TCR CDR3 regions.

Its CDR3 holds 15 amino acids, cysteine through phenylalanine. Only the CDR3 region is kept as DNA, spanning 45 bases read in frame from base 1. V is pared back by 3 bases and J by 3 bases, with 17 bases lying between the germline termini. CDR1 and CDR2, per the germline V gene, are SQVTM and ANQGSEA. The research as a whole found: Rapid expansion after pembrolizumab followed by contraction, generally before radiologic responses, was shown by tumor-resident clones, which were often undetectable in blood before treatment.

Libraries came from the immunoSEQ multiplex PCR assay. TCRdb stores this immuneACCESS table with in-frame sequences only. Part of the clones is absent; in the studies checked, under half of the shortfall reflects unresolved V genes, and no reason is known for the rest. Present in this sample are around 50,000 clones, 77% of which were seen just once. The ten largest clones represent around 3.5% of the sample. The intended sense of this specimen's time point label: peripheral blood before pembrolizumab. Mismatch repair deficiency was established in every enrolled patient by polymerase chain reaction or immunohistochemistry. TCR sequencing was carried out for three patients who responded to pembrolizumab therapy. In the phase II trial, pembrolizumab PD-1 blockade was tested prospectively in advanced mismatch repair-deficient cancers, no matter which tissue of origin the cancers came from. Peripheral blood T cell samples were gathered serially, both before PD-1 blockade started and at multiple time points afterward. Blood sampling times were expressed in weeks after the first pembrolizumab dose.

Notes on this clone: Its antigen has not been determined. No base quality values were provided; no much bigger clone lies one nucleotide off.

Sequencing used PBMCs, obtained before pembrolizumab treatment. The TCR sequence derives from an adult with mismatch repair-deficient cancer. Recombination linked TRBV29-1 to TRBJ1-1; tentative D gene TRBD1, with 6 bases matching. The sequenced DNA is TGCAGCGTTGAGACTACTCCGGGGACACACACTGAAGCTTTCTTT. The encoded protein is CSVETTPGTHTEAFF.